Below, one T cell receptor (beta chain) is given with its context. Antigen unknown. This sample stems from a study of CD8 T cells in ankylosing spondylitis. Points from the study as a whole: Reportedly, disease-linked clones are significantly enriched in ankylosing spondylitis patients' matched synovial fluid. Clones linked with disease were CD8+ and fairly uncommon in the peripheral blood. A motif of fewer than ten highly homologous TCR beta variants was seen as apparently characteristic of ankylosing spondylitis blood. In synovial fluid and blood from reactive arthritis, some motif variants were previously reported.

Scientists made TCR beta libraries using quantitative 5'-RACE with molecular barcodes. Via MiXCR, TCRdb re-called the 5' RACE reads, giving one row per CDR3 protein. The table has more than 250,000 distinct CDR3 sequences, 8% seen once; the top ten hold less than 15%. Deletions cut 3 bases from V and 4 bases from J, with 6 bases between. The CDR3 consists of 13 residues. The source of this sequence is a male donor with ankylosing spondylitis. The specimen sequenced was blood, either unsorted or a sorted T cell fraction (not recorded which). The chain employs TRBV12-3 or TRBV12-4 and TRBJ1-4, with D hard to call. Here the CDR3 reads CASSFRSNEKLFF. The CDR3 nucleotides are TGTGCCAGCAGTTTCCGTAGTAATGAAAAACTGTTTTTT.